Listed below are T cell receptor beta chains from one sample, sequenced in a study of cytomegalovirus exposure and HLA in healthy donors. Profiling relied on immunoSEQ multiplex PCR, and the TCRdb table lists in-frame clones only, not all of them. The sample lists 150,000 or so clones; 74% were seen once. The sequencing input was PBMCs. All receptors come from a man younger than 35 in good health and CMV-seropositive. Both conserved end residues are part of each CDR3. Each record gives: CDR3 protein, CDR3 DNA, J gene, clone size, D gene, V gene. A D gene is named only where the DNA matches it firmly. Not all rows give a size; the values are once, few, many and, for expanded clones, a class.

CDR3 protein: CATTPRLQETQYF
CDR3 DNA: TGTGCCACGACCCCGAGACTTCAAGAGACCCAGTACTTC
J gene: TRBJ2-5
clone size: .
D gene: .
V gene: TRBV10-3

CDR3 protein: CASSPNDRGRKTEAFF
CDR3 DNA: TGTGCCAGTAGTCCAAACGACAGGGGGCGGAAGACTGAAGCTTTCTTT
J gene: TRBJ1-1
clone size: .
D gene: TRBD1
V gene: TRBV19

CDR3 protein: CASSSSGTRNEKLFF
CDR3 DNA: TGTGCCAGCAGCTCTTCCGGGACACGGAACGAAAAACTGTTTTTT
J gene: TRBJ1-4
clone size: few
D gene: .
V gene: TRBV5-4

CDR3 protein: CASSLQATNTGELFF
CDR3 DNA: TGTGCCAGCAGTTTGCAAGCGACGAACACCGGGGAGCTGTTTTTT
J gene: TRBJ2-2
clone size: once
D gene: .
V gene: TRBV27

CDR3 protein: CASSIWRDVWGGNQPQHF
CDR3 DNA: TGTGCCAGTAGTATCTGGAGGGATGTATGGGGAGGCAATCAGCCCCAGCATTTT
J gene: TRBJ1-5
clone size: .
D gene: .
V gene: TRBV19

CDR3 protein: CAKRTNHYGYTF
CDR3 DNA: TGTGCCAAACGGACAAACCACTATGGCTACACCTTC
J gene: TRBJ1-2
clone size: .
D gene: .
V gene: TRBV13

CDR3 protein: CASSFTTGGYTDTQYF
CDR3 DNA: TGCGCCAGCAGCTTTACCACAGGGGGGTACACAGATACGCAGTATTTT
J gene: TRBJ2-3
clone size: .
D gene: TRBD1
V gene: TRBV5-1

CDR3 protein: CAAIQGTRSNNEQFF
CDR3 DNA: TGTGCCGCTATCCAGGGGACCCGATCCAACAATGAGCAGTTCTTC
J gene: TRBJ2-1
clone size: .
D gene: .
V gene: TRBV7-9

CDR3 protein: CASSQDRGGRDPLHF
CDR3 DNA: TGCGCCAGCAGCCAAGATCGCGGGGGGCGGGATCCTCTCCACTTT
J gene: TRBJ1-6
clone size: .
D gene: .
V gene: TRBV4-3

CDR3 protein: CASSSSGRDETQYF
CDR3 DNA: TGTGCCAGCAGCTCTAGCGGGAGGGATGAGACCCAGTACTTC
J gene: TRBJ2-5
clone size: .
D gene: TRBD2
V gene: TRBV7-9

CDR3 protein: CASSTFQLSGANVLTF
CDR3 DNA: TGTGCCAGCAGTACCTTTCAACTCTCTGGGGCCAACGTCCTGACTTTC
J gene: TRBJ2-6
clone size: .
D gene: .
V gene: TRBV6-6

CDR3 protein: CASSFRTANTEAFF
CDR3 DNA: TGTGCCAGCAGTTTTAGGACAGCGAACACTGAAGCTTTCTTT
J gene: TRBJ1-1
clone size: .
D gene: .
V gene: TRBV6-5

CDR3 protein: CASRTPGTADGYTF
CDR3 DNA: TGTGCCAGCAGAACTCCCGGGACAGCCGATGGCTACACCTTC
J gene: TRBJ1-2
clone size: once
D gene: TRBD1
V gene: TRBV28

CDR3 protein: CASSPPAGGPDTQYF
CDR3 DNA: TGTGCCAGCAGTCCGCCAGCGGGGGGACCAGATACGCAGTATTTT
J gene: TRBJ2-3
clone size: .
D gene: TRBD2
V gene: TRBV28

CDR3 protein: CASSHRENSPLHF
CDR3 DNA: TGTGCCAGCAGCCACAGAGAGAATTCACCCCTCCACTTT
J gene: TRBJ1-6
clone size: .
D gene: .
V gene: TRBV7-3

CDR3 protein: CASSRDSYGYTF
CDR3 DNA: TGTGCCAGCAGCCGGGACAGCTACGGCTACACCTTC
J gene: TRBJ1-2
clone size: .
D gene: TRBD1
V gene: TRBV11-2

CDR3 protein: CASSSIYWEQFF
CDR3 DNA: TGTGCCAGCAGTTCGATCTACTGGGAGCAGTTCTTC
J gene: TRBJ2-1
clone size: .
D gene: .
V gene: TRBV11-2

CDR3 protein: CASSGRSYGYTF
CDR3 DNA: TGTGCCAGCAGTGGTCGGAGTTATGGCTACACCTTC
J gene: TRBJ1-2
clone size: .
D gene: .
V gene: TRBV2

CDR3 protein: CASVRASYNEQFF
CDR3 DNA: TGTGCGAGCGTGCGGGCCTCCTACAATGAGCAGTTCTTC
J gene: TRBJ2-1
clone size: .
D gene: .
V gene: TRBV6-1

CDR3 protein: CASSLEREGYGYTF
CDR3 DNA: TGTGCCAGCAGCTTAGAGAGGGAGGGCTATGGCTACACCTTC
J gene: TRBJ1-2
clone size: .
D gene: .
V gene: TRBV5-4

CDR3 protein: CASSQGLASITDTQYF
CDR3 DNA: TGCGCCAGCAGCCAGGGACTAGCAAGTATCACAGATACGCAGTATTTT
J gene: TRBJ2-3
clone size: .
D gene: TRBD2
V gene: TRBV5-1

CDR3 protein: CATGRGGNTIYF
CDR3 DNA: TGTGCAACGGGTAGAGGTGGAAACACCATATATTTT
J gene: TRBJ1-3
clone size: .
D gene: .
V gene: TRBV7-2

CDR3 protein: CASSRGQGFSYEQYF
CDR3 DNA: TGTGCCAGTAGTAGGGGACAGGGCTTCTCCTACGAGCAGTACTTC
J gene: TRBJ2-7
clone size: .
D gene: TRBD1
V gene: TRBV19

CDR3 protein: CASSQVTTSGSYEQYF
CDR3 DNA: TGCGCCAGCAGCCAAGTAACCACTAGCGGATCCTACGAACAGTACTTC
J gene: TRBJ2-7
clone size: .
D gene: TRBD2
V gene: TRBV4-3

CDR3 protein: CASSGQGYEQYF
CDR3 DNA: TGTGCCAGCAGCGGACAGGGATACGAGCAGTACTTC
J gene: TRBJ2-7
clone size: .
D gene: TRBD1
V gene: TRBV2

CDR3 protein: CASSPGQGFSYEQYF
CDR3 DNA: TGTGCCAGCAGCCCTGGACAGGGATTCTCCTACGAGCAGTACTTC
J gene: TRBJ2-7
clone size: .
D gene: TRBD1
V gene: TRBV11-3

CDR3 protein: CASNPRRQSVGGAEAFF
CDR3 DNA: TGTGCCAGTAACCCAAGGCGGCAGTCGGTTGGAGGCGCTGAAGCTTTCTTT
J gene: TRBJ1-1
clone size: .
D gene: .
V gene: TRBV19

CDR3 protein: CASSYSGGYGYTF
CDR3 DNA: TGTGCCAGCAGTTACTCGGGGGGCTATGGCTACACCTTC
J gene: TRBJ1-2
clone size: .
D gene: .
V gene: TRBV6-5

CDR3 protein: CASSPGGPLHF
CDR3 DNA: TGTGCCAGCAGTCCTGGTGGCCCCCTGCATTTT
J gene: TRBJ1-5
clone size: .
D gene: .
V gene: TRBV28

CDR3 protein: CASSPYHNYEQYF
CDR3 DNA: TGTGCCAGCTCACCCTACCATAACTACGAGCAGTACTTC
J gene: TRBJ2-7
clone size: .
D gene: .
V gene: TRBV18

CDR3 protein: CSVSTGGNEKLFF
CDR3 DNA: TGCAGCGTTTCGACAGGAGGTAATGAAAAACTGTTTTTT
J gene: TRBJ1-4
clone size: once
D gene: .
V gene: TRBV29-1

CDR3 protein: CASSHPDRADTEAFF
CDR3 DNA: TGCGCCAGCAGCCACCCGGACAGGGCGGACACTGAAGCTTTCTTT
J gene: TRBJ1-1
clone size: .
D gene: TRBD1
V gene: TRBV4-1

CDR3 protein: CASSSSLESETQYF
CDR3 DNA: TGTGCCAGCAGCTCCTCTCTTGAGTCGGAGACCCAGTACTTC
J gene: TRBJ2-5
clone size: .
D gene: .
V gene: TRBV28